These T cell receptor beta chains were read from a single sample in a study of cytomegalovirus exposure and HLA in healthy donors. Measured with immunoSEQ multiplex PCR; TCRdb has only the in-frame clones, and not every one. The profile shows 150,000 to 200,000 clones, around 85% of them singletons. Sequencing was performed on PBMCs. The receptor source for this set is a man aged 50 or older in good health and CMV-seropositive. Both conserved end residues are part of each CDR3. D genes are given only for firm matches. A row's size may be missing; if present it is once, few, many or a size class.

d_gene,abundance,v_gene,j_gene,CDR3nt,CDR3aa
-,few,TRBV5-6,TRBJ1-2,TGTGCCAGCAGCCAGGGTTTGGGTATAGGCTACACCTTC,CASSQGLGIGYTF
TRBD1,-,TRBV28,TRBJ2-7,TGTGCCAGCAGTCACAAACTCTTGGACAGGGCGAGCGAGCAGTACTTC,CASSHKLLDRASEQYF
TRBD2,-,TRBV7-3,TRBJ2-3,TGTGCCAGCAGCCTTACTAGCGGGAAGGGAACAGATACGCAGTATTTT,CASSLTSGKGTDTQYF
-,few,TRBV7-9,TRBJ1-1,TGTGCCAGCAGATTACCCGTAGTTTATGAAGCTTTCTTT,CASRLPVVYEAFF
TRBD2,-,TRBV7-2,TRBJ2-7,TGTGCCAGCAGCTTAGAACTAGCGGGCGTGCCCCCCTACGAGCAGTACTTC,CASSLELAGVPPYEQYF
TRBD1,-,TRBV9,TRBJ2-2,TGTGCCAGCAGTTTCCGGGACAGGGGCAAAGCGAACACCGGGGAGCTGTTTTTT,CASSFRDRGKANTGELFF
TRBD2,-,TRBV5-4,TRBJ2-3,TGTGCCAGCAGCTTAACGGGGGGGCTCGGGGGAGATACGCAGTATTTT,CASSLTGGLGGDTQYF
-,-,TRBV19,TRBJ1-2,TGTGCCAGTACCCCTGGAGGGTTTGGAAACTATGGCTACACCTTC,CASTPGGFGNYGYTF
TRBD1,-,TRBV30,TRBJ1-5,TGTGCCTGCTGGCCGGGACAGGGCGGGGGCAATCAGCCCCAGCATTTT,CACWPGQGGGNQPQHF
TRBD2,-,TRBV28,TRBJ2-1,TGTGCCAGCCTAGGGCGGGAGGGTAAAAATGAGCAGTTCTTC,CASLGREGKNEQFF
-,-,TRBV7-8,TRBJ1-1,TGTGCCAGCAGCCTTACGGGGGAGGCTTTCTTT,CASSLTGEAFF
TRBD1,-,TRBV6-1,TRBJ2-7,TGTGCCAGCAGTGAAGAGGGGGCGACACCCTACGAGCAGTACTTC,CASSEEGATPYEQYF
TRBD2,-,TRBV19,TRBJ2-7,TGTGCCAGTAGTCGGACTAGCGCTCAGGTGGGCTCCTACGAGCAGTACTTC,CASSRTSAQVGSYEQYF
TRBD2,-,TRBV7-3,TRBJ2-7,TGTGCCAGCAGCGCGGGACCCCCGGGGGGTGGCTACGAGCAGTACTTC,CASSAGPPGGGYEQYF
-,-,TRBV30,TRBJ1-5,TGTGCCCGTCTCGGGGGGGGCGGAGGGATATTGCCCCAGCATTTT,CARLGGGGGILPQHF
-,-,TRBV29-1,TRBJ2-5,TGCAGCGTTGAAAAAGACAGGGAGACCCAGTACTTC,CSVEKDRETQYF
TRBD1,-,TRBV2,TRBJ1-5,TGTGCCAGCAGTGCGGACAGGGGTAGCAATCAGCCCCAGCATTTT,CASSADRGSNQPQHF
-,-,TRBV18,TRBJ2-2,TGTGCCAGCTCACCACCGTCATCTCGAGCGGCCGGGGAGCTGTTTTTT,CASSPPSSRAAGELFF
-,once,TRBV18,TRBJ2-3,TGTGCCAGCTCCCCTCGGGGGACAGATACGCAGTATTTT,CASSPRGTDTQYF
-,-,TRBV7-9,TRBJ2-7,TGTGCCAGCAGCTTCCGGGACTCGGGCTACGAGCAGTACTTC,CASSFRDSGYEQYF
-,-,TRBV30,TRBJ2-5,TGTGCCTGGAACCACCTAGCTGGAGAGACCCAGTACTTC,CAWNHLAGETQYF
TRBD1,few,TRBV2,TRBJ2-7,TGTGCCAGCAATGCCGGGACAGGGGTAAACGAGCAGTACTTC,CASNAGTGVNEQYF
-,-,TRBV6-6,TRBJ2-3,TGTGCCAGCACGAAGGGCAGGCCAGGGTCGGATACGCAGTATTTT,CASTKGRPGSDTQYF
-,-,TRBV5-1,TRBJ1-5,TGCGCCAGCAGCTTGGAGTTCCCAGGGATGAGCAATCAGCCCCAGCATTTT,CASSLEFPGMSNQPQHF
TRBD2,-,TRBV11-3,TRBJ2-1,TGTGCCAGCAGCCCCCGACCCGGGAGGAATGAGCAGTTCTTC,CASSPRPGRNEQFF
-,-,TRBV6-6,TRBJ1-1,TGTGCCAGCAGGAGAAACACTGAAGCTTTCTTT,CASRRNTEAFF
TRBD2,-,TRBV5-1,TRBJ2-1,TGCGCCAGCAGCTCCTGGGGGACTAGCGGGGCCCCGAGCTCCTACAATGAGCAGTTCTTC,CASSSWGTSGAPSSYNEQFF
-,-,TRBV7-9,TRBJ1-6,TGTGCCAGCAGCCCCCGTTTCCATAATTCACCCCTCCACTTT,CASSPRFHNSPLHF
TRBD2,-,TRBV5-5,TRBJ2-7,TGTGCCAGCAGCTTCCAAGCGGGGGCGACTTACTACGAGCAGTACTTC,CASSFQAGATYYEQYF
-,-,TRBV2,TRBJ1-3,TGTGCCAGCAGCCCAGGGGACGGAAACACCATATATTTT,CASSPGDGNTIYF
-,-,TRBV10-2,TRBJ2-7,TGCGCCAGCAGTGAGTCTAACTCCCTCGGGGCCTACGAGCAGTACTTC,CASSESNSLGAYEQYF
-,once,TRBV10-1,TRBJ2-3,TGCGCCAGCAGCAGCTACTTGAGGACAGATACGCAGTATTTT,CASSSYLRTDTQYF
-,-,TRBV28,TRBJ1-2,TGTGCCAGCACCGATAAGCGTGGGTATGGAGGCTACACCTTC,CASTDKRGYGGYTF
-,once,TRBV7-9,TRBJ1-6,TGTGCCAGCAGACACCAGAATTCACCCCTCCACTTT,CASRHQNSPLHF
-,-,TRBV5-4,TRBJ2-7,TGTGCCAGCGGGGCGCAAGGGATTCACGAGCAGTACTTC,CASGAQGIHEQYF
-,-,TRBV9,TRBJ1-1,TGTGCCAGCAGTGCGAAGGTGGACATGAACACTGAAGCTTTCTTT,CASSAKVDMNTEAFF
TRBD1,-,TRBV2,TRBJ1-1,TGTGCCAGCACATCTCAGGGGGAGACTGAAGCTTTCTTT,CASTSQGETEAFF
-,-,TRBV28,TRBJ1-3,TGTGCCAGCAGTAATCCCGACAGGTCCTCTGGAAACACCATATATTTT,CASSNPDRSSGNTIYF
-,-,TRBV9,TRBJ1-2,TGTGCCAGCAGCGTCGTACAGGGAGACTATGGCTACACCTTC,CASSVVQGDYGYTF
-,few,TRBV6-5,TRBJ2-7,TGTGCCAGCAGTTACCCGCCCCTACTAGGGACCTACGAGCAGTACTTC,CASSYPPLLGTYEQYF
TRBD1,-,TRBV18,TRBJ2-7,TGTGCCAGCTCACCAGGGCAGGGGGCGCGCGAGCAGTACTTC,CASSPGQGAREQYF
-,-,TRBV5-1,TRBJ1-1,TGCGCCAGCAGCTTGGCCCGTGAAGCTTTCTTT,CASSLAREAFF
-,-,TRBV11-2,TRBJ2-3,TGTGCCAGCAGCTTTGAGGGGGTCCCCCTAGGAGATACGCAGTATTTT,CASSFEGVPLGDTQYF
TRBD1,once,TRBV27,TRBJ1-2,TGTGCCAGCAGTCCCGACAGGGACTATGGCTACACCTTC,CASSPDRDYGYTF
-,-,TRBV5-1,TRBJ1-1,TGCGCCAGCAGCTTCCGAGTTAACACTGAAGCTTTCTTT,CASSFRVNTEAFF
TRBD2,-,TRBV11-3,TRBJ2-3,TGTGCCAGCAGCTTAGGGGGAAGCGGGGGGGCAGGAGATACGCAGTATTTT,CASSLGGSGGAGDTQYF
-,-,TRBV6-5,TRBJ2-5,TGTGCCAGCAGGCCCCGAAGAGGGACCCAGTACTTC,CASRPRRGTQYF
-,once,TRBV11-2,TRBJ2-2,TGTGCCAGCAGCTCCACGAACACCGGGGAGCTGTTTTTT,CASSSTNTGELFF
TRBD2,-,TRBV4-3,TRBJ2-2,TGCGCCAGCAGCCAAGGAGCGGGAGGCCTCACCGGGGAGCTGTTTTTT,CASSQGAGGLTGELFF